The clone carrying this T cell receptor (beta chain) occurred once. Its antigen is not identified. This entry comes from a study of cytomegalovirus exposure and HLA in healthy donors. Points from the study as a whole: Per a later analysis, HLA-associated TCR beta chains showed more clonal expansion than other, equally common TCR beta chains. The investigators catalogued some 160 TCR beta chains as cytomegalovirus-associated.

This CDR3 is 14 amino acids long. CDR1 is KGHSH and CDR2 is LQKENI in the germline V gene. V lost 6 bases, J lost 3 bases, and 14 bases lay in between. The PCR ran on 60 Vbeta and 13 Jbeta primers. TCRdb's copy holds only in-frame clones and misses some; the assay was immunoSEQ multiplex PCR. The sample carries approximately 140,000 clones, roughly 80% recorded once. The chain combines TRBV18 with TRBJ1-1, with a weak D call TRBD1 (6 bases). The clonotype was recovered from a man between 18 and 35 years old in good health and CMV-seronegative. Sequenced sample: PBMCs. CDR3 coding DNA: TGTGCCAGCTCGACACAGGGTTACGACACTGAAGCTTTCTTT. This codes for CASSTQGYDTEAFF.